Included here is one T cell receptor beta chain sequence, with context. Its antigen remains unidentified. Per-base quality was not reported, and no clone a single base away is much larger than it. The immunoSEQ assay was used to generate TCR beta chain sequences from genomic DNA. On the authors' methods: Any CDR3 sequence that did not begin with the conserved framework cysteine at position 104 was removed by hand. Clonality was calculated as one minus the normalized Shannon's Diversity Index, with values ranging from 0 (maximal diversity) to 1 (oligoclonal). Chi-squared comparison-of-proportions tests were used to check whether the frequency of the same CDR3 differed between samples, for example brain versus blood. Public clonotypes were identified by searching immuneACCESS, and similarity to known antiviral clonotypes was assessed with the VDJdb browser. The source is immuneACCESS, and TCRdb retained only in-frame sequences with V and J called. Part of the clones is not carried over; for the studies checked, unresolved V genes explain less than half of this, and the remainder is unexplained. That table supplies the V and J calls and clone size; D and trimming were determined from the DNA. Recorded for this sample are about 320,000 clones; over 90% of them occurred a single time. The ten largest clonotypes hold 5% to 7% of the sample.

This record comes from a study of brain T cells in children with intractable seizures (dated by TCRdb to the early 2020s). Turning to the overall study: As a first screen for immune gene transcripts, resected brain tissue from approximately 50 pediatric epilepsy surgery cases was run on a NanoString immunology panel. Among the approximately twelve selected surgery cases, pre-surgery blood was additionally sequenced for eight, leaving four cases with brain tissue only. On the study overall, not on this receptor specifically: Viral specificity was inferred only from CDR3 sequence similarity, and patients' HCMV serostatus was unknown. Because pre- and post-surgery blood were sequenced to different depths, clones absent from the pre-surgery sample may reflect undersampling.

The CDR3 holds 12 amino acids from the cysteine to the phenylalanine. Only the CDR3 portion is preserved as DNA: 36 bases, with reading frame beginning at the first base. V and J are trimmed by 7 bases and 7 bases, and the gene matches miss 9 bases of the junction. The germline V gene sets CDR1 to SQVTM and CDR2 to ANQGSEA. What this sample's time point label stands for: blood from clinic visit 5 months post-surgery; TSC patient then seizure free. The surgery cases that showed the highest brain T cell transcript signatures were chosen for TCR beta chain sequencing of brain tissue, and of blood when it was available. Patients had been treated with at least one anti-epileptic drug before surgery. TCR-sequenced patients were children with drug-resistant epilepsy due to tuberous sclerosis complex, focal cortical dysplasia, Rasmussen encephalitis or hemimegalencephaly. The Monarch genomic DNA purification kit was used to extract bulk genomic DNA from unsorted brain tissue and whole blood.

Sequenced here: peripheral blood, sampled roughly 5 months after surgery. This clonotype was sampled from a boy younger than two with tuberous sclerosis and intractable seizures. The rearrangement joined TRBV29-1 to TRBJ1-2; TRBD1 lines up with 7 middle nucleotides. The CDR3 is CSALQGGGGYTF. The bases read TGCAGCGCACTCCAGGGGGGAGGTGGCTACACCTTC.